The sequence of this T cell receptor (beta chain) was determined in a study of CD8 T cells in Susac syndrome. Random hexamers primed reverse transcription of roughly 0.5 to 1 ug RNA. TCRdb used MiXCR to reprocess the immunoSEQ multiplex PCR reads, holding one entry per CDR3 protein. The sample consists of around 130,000 distinct CDR3 sequences, about 94% of them appearing once. Germline CDR1 DFQATT, CDR2 SNEGSKA (reference sequence). V was pared by 6 bases and J by 4 bases, with 10 bases between. This CDR3 is built from 11 residues. Sequencing used CD8+ T cells from PBMCs. This TCR came from a human donor with Susac syndrome. V gene TRBV20-1 combines with J gene TRBJ2-7, with a weak D call TRBD2 (6 bases). The CDR3: CSAWSGYEQYF. The CDR3 DNA reads TGCAGTGCGTGGAGCGGGTACGAGCAGTACTTC.